This entry is about one T cell receptor beta chain. Germline-derived CDR1 and CDR2 are SGHRS and YFSETQ. This CDR3 has 16 amino acids. Trimming cost V 5 bases and J 0 bases, with 16 bases left between them. The sample belongs to a study of patients and donors after allogeneic stem cell transplantation. TCRdb redid the calling of the RT-PCR reads with MiXCR, one entry per CDR3 protein. The sample records about 110,000 distinct CDR3 sequences, about a third being singletons. The rearrangement joins TRBV5-1 to TRBJ2-3; perhaps TRBD1 as D (6 bases). This clonotype originated in a human donor who was either an allogeneic HSCT recipient or a stem cell or donor lymphocyte infusion donor (not recorded which). It is not recorded whose cells these are; they may come from a transplant donor. The sequencing input was blood, either unsorted or a sorted T cell fraction (not recorded which). In DNA form, the CDR3 reads TGCGCCAGCAGAGGGGGTTGGGGCGACAGCACAGATACGCAGTATTTT. Protein: CASRGGWGDSTDTQYF.